The rows below give T cell receptor beta chains drawn from one sample of a study of blood T cells in healthy people across ages. In TCRdb, the 5' RACE reads were re-called with MiXCR into one record per CDR3 protein. The data hold over 1,500,000 distinct CDR3 sequences, with about 49% observed a single time. The source material was blood. The origin of the receptors is a woman in her 40s in good health. The CDR3 runs from the conserved cysteine through the conserved F or W. The D gene is left open where the match is weak. Where a row states a size, it is once, few, many or the class of an expanded clone; other rows omit it.

TRBV6-6	NA	NA	TRBJ2-3	CASSPRGLDTQYF	TGTGCCAGCAGTCCTAGGGGGTTAGATACGCAGTATTTT
TRBV20-1	NA	NA	TRBJ2-1	CSAKQAGYNEQFF	TGCAGTGCGAAGCAGGCCGGTTACAATGAGCAGTTCTTC
TRBV5-1	few	NA	TRBJ1-6	CASSRQRDSPLHF	TGCGCCAGCAGCCGACAGAGAGATTCACCCCTCCACTTT
TRBV3-1	NA	NA	TRBJ2-1	CASSQGETRNNEQFF	TGTGCCAGCAGCCAAGGGGAGACTAGAAACAATGAGCAGTTCTTC
TRBV21-1	NA	NA	TRBJ2-1	CASRTGRLQFF	TGTGCCAGCAGAACGGGACGGCTACAGTTCTTC
TRBV18	NA	NA	TRBJ2-7	CASSSGADGSYEQYF	TGTGCCAGCTCCTCTGGGGCAGACGGTTCCTACGAGCAGTACTTC
TRBV12-3/TRBV12-4	NA	NA	TRBJ2-3	CASSSFAGTDTQYF	TGTGCCAGCAGTTCGTTTGCTGGCACAGATACGCAGTATTTT
TRBV12-3/TRBV12-4	NA	TRBD2	TRBJ2-5	CASSPGGSGGQETQYF	TGTGCCAGCAGCCCTGGGGGCAGCGGGGGACAAGAGACCCAGTACTTC
TRBV5-6	once	NA	TRBJ1-2	CASSDLQLYGYTF	TGTGCCAGCAGCGATTTGCAGCTCTATGGCTACACCTTC
TRBV5-1	NA	TRBD2	TRBJ2-1	CASSFVWTSGGERSNEQFF	TGCGCCAGCAGCTTCGTTTGGACTAGCGGGGGGGAGCGGAGTAATGAGCAGTTCTTC
TRBV6-1	few	NA	TRBJ1-2	CASSDHGGGGGYGYTF	TGTGCCAGCAGTGACCATGGGGGGGGCGGTGGTTATGGCTACACCTTC
TRBV11-2	few	NA	TRBJ1-5	CASSGYRQPQHF	TGTGCCAGCAGCGGATACAGGCAGCCCCAGCATTTT
TRBV7-2	NA	NA	TRBJ2-6	CASSLWRGANVLTF	TGTGCCAGCAGCCTATGGCGTGGGGCCAACGTCCTGACTTTC
TRBV9	NA	TRBD1	TRBJ2-6	CASSGGQGSGANVPTF	TGTGCCAGCAGCGGGGGACAGGGGTCTGGGGCCAACGTCCCGACTTTC
TRBV7-8	NA	NA	TRBJ1-4	CASSPGTSDEKLFF	TGTGCCAGCAGCCCCGGGACTTCGGATGAAAAACTGTTTTTT